There are many counts of the clone carrying this T cell receptor (beta chain). Unsorted libraries were derived from 2 million PBMCs stored at -80 C. TCRdb fed the 5' RACE reads into MiXCR, producing one record per CDR3 protein. Here the sample spans 65,000 to 85,000 distinct CDR3 sequences, about 3% being singletons. This specimen belongs to a study of neurological immune-mediated disorders. Whole-study context: Secondary progressive cases numbered 3 among the roughly 35 multiple sclerosis patients, while the other 31 were relapsing-remitting.

V was clipped by 2 bases and J by 11 bases; unmatched bases: 8. The germline V gene encodes CDR1 SGHTA and CDR2 FQGNSA. There are 13 residues in the CDR3. Sequencing was done on a sample of PBMCs. The TCR comes from a woman aged 50 to 60 with multiple sclerosis. The chain employs TRBV7-2 and TRBJ1-1; 7 nucleotides line up with TRBD1. This CDR3 reads CASSLNSGGEAFF. The DNA of the CDR3 is TGTGCCAGCAGCTTAAATTCAGGGGGTGAGGCTTTCTTT.